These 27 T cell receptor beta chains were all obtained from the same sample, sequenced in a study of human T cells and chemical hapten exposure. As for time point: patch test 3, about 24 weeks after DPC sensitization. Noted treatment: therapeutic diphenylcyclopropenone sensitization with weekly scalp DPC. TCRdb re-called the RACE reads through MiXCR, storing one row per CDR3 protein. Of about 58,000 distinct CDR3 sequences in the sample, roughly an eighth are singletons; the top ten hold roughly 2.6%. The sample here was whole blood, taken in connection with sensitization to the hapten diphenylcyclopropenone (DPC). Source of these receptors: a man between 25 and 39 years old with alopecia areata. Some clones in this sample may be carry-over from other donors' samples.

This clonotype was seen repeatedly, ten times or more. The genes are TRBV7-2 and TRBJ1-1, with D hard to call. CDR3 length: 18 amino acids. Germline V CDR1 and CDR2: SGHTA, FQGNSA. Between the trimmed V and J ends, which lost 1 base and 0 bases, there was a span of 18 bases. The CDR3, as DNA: TGTGCCAGCAGCTTAGGGCGGCTTCTACCTCCAATGAACACTGAAGCTTTCTTT. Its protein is CASSLGRLLPPMNTEAFF.

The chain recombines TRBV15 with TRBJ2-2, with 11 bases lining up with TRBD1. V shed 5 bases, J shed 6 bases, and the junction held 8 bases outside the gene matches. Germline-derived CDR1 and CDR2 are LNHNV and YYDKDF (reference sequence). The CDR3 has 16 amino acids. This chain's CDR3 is CATSLGQGAMAGELFF. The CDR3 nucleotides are TGTGCCACCAGCCTCGGACAGGGGGCGATGGCCGGGGAGCTGTTTTTT.

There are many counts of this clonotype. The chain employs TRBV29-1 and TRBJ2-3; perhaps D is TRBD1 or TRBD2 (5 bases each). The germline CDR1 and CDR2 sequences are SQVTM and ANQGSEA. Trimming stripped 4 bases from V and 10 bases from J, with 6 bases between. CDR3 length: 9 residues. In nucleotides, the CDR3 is TGCAGCGTTGGGGGACCGCAGTATTTT. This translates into CSVGGPQYF.

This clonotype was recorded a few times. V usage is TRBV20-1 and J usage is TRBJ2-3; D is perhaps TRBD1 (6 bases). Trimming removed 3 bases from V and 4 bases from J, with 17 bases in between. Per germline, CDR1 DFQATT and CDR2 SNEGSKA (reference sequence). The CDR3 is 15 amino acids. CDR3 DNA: TGCAGTGCTAGTAACGTACAGGGTATCCCAGATACGCAGTATTTT. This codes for CSASNVQGIPDTQYF.

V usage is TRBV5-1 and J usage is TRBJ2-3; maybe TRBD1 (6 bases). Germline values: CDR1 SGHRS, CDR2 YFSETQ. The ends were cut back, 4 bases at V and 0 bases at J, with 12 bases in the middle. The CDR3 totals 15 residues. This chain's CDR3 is CASSRTVSSTDTQYF. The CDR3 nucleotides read TGCGCCAGCAGCAGGACAGTGTCCAGCACAGATACGCAGTATTTT.

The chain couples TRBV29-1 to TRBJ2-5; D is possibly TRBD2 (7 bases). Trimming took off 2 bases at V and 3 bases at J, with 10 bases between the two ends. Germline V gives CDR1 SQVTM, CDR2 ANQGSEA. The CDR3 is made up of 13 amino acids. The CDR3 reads CSVERGAKETQYF. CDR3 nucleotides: TGCAGCGTTGAACGGGGGGCTAAAGAGACCCAGTACTTC.

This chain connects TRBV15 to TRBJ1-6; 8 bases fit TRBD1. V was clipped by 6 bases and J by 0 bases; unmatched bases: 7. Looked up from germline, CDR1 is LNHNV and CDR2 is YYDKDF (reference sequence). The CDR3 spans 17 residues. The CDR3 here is CATSRDRSNSYNSPLHF. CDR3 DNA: TGTGCCACCAGTAGGGACAGGTCGAACTCCTATAATTCACCCCTCCACTTT.

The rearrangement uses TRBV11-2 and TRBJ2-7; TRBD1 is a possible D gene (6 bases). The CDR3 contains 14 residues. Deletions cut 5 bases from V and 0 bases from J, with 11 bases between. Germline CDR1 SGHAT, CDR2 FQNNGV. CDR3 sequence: CASSTTQGSYEQYF. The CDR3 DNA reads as TGTGCCAGCAGCACCACACAGGGCTCCTACGAGCAGTACTTC.

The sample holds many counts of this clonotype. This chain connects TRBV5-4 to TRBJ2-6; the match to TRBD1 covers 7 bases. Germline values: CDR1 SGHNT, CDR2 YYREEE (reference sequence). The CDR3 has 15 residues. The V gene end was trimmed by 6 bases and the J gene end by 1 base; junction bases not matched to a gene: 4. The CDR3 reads CASNPRGSGANVLTF. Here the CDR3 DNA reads TGTGCCAGCAACCCCAGGGGGTCTGGGGCCAACGTCCTGACTTTC.

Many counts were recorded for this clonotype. The DNA for the CDR3 is TGTGCCAGCAGCCCACAGGCCTCTGGGGCCAACGTCCTGACTTTC. This gives the protein CASSPQASGANVLTF. The rearrangement links TRBV7-3 to TRBJ2-6; the D gene is possibly TRBD1 (5 bases). The CDR3 contains 15 residues. Germline CDR1 is SGHTA and CDR2 is FQGTGA. The V and J ends lost 5 bases and 0 bases respectively, with 8 bases between them.

The CDR3 loop reads CASSPIGREETQYF. DNA for the CDR3: TGTGCCAGCTCACCAATTGGCAGAGAAGAGACCCAGTACTTC. The rearrangement links TRBV18 to TRBJ2-5; no reliable D call. Germline V gives CDR1 KGHSH, CDR2 LQKENI. V was trimmed by 2 bases and J by 3 bases, leaving 10 bases between them. This CDR3 has 14 amino acids.

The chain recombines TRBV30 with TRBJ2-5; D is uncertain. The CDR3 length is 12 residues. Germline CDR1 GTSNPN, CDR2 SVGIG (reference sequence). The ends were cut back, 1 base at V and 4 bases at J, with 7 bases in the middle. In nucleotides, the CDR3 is TGTGCCTGGAGTGAGGGAAGAGAGACCCAGTACTTC. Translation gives CAWSEGRETQYF.

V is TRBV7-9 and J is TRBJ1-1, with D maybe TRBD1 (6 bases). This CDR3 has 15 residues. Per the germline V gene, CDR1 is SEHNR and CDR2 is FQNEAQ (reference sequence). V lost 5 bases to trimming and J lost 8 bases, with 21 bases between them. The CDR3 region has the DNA TGTGCCAGCAGCCCCATGGGGGGGGCCGCCTTGGAAGCTTTCTTT. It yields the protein CASSPMGGAALEAFF.

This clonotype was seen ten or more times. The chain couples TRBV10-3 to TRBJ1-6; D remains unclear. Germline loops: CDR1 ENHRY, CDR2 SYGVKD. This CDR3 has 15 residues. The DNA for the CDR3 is TGTGCTGGCCAGGCGAGCTCCGACGGCTATTCACCCCTCCACTTT. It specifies CAGQASSDGYSPLHF.

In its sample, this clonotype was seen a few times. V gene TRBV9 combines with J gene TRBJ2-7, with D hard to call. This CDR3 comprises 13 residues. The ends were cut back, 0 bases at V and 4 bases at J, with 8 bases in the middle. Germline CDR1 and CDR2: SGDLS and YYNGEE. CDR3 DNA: TGTGCCAGCAGCGTAGAGGCAACATACGAGCAGTACTTC. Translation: CASSVEATYEQYF.

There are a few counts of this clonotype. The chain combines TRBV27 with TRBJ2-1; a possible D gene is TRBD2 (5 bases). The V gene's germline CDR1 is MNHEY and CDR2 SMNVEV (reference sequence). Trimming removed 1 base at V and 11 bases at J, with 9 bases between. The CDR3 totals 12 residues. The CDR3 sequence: CASSLYGDKQFF. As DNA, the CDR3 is TGTGCCAGCAGTTTATACGGGGATAAGCAGTTCTTC.

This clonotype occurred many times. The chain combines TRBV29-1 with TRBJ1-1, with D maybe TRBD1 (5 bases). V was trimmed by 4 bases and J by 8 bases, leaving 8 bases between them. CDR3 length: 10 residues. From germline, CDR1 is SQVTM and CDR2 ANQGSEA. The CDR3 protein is CSVVGTEAFF. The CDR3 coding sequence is TGCAGCGTTGTAGGGACCGAAGCTTTCTTT.

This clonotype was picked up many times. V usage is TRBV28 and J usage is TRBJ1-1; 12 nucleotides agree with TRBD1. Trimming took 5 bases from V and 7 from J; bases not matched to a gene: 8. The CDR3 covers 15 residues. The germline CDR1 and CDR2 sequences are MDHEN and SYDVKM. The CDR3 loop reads CASSETGTGGFEAFF. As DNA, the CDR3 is TGTGCCAGCAGTGAAACCGGGACAGGGGGCTTTGAAGCTTTCTTT.

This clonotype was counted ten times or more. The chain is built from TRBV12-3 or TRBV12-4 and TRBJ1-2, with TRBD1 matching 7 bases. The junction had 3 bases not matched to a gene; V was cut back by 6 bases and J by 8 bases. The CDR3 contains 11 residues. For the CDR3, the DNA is TGTGCCAGCAGAGACAGGGAGGGCTACACCTTC. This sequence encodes CASRDREGYTF.

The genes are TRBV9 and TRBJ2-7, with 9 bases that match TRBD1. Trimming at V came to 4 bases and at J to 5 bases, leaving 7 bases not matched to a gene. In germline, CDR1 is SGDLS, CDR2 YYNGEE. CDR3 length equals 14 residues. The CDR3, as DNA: TGTGCCAGCAGCCCAGGACGGACAGGGGACGAGCAGTACTTC. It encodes CASSPGRTGDEQYF. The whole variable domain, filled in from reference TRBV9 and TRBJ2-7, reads DSGVTQTPKHLITATGQRVTLRCSPRSGDLSVYWYQQSLDQGLQFLIQYYNGEERAKGNILERFSAQQFPDLHSELNLSSLELGDSALYFCASSPGRTGDEQYFGPGTRLTVT.

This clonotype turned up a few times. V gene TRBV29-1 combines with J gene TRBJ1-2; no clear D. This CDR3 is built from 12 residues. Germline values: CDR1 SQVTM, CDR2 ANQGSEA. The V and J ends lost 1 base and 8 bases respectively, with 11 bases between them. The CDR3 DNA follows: TGCAGCGTTGAAGGGGGAGAAGGCGGCTACACCTTC. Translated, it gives CSVEGGEGGYTF. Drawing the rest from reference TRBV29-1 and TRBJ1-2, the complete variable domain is SAVISQKPSRDICQRGTSLTIQCQVDSQVTMMFWYRQQPGQSLTLIATANQGSEATYESGFVIDKFPISRPNLTFSTLTVSNMSPEDSSIYLCSVEGGEGGYTFGSGTRLTVV.

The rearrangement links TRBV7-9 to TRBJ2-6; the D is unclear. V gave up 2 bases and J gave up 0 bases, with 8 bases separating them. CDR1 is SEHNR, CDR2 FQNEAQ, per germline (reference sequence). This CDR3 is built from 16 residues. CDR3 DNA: TGTGCCAGCAGCTTATTAGGAATCTCTGGGGCCAACGTCCTGACTTTC. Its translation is CASSLLGISGANVLTF.

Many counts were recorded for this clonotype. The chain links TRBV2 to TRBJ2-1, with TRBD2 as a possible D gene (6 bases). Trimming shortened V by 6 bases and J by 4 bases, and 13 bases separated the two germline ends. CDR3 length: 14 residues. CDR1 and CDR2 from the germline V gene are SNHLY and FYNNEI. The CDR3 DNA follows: TGTGCCAGCAGCTCGACTAGTGATTACAATGAGCAGTTCTTC. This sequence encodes CASSSTSDYNEQFF.

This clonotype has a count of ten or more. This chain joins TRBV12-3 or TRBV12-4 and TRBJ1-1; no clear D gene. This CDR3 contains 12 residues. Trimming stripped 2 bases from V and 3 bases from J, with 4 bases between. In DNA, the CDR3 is TGTGCCAGCAGTTTACTGGACACTGAAGCTTTCTTT. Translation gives CASSLLDTEAFF.

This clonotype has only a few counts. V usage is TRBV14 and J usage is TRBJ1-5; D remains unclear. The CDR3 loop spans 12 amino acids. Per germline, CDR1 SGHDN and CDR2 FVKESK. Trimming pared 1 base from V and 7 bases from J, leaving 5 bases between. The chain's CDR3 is CASSQGFQPQHF. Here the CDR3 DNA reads TGTGCCAGCAGCCAAGGTTTCCAGCCCCAGCATTTT.

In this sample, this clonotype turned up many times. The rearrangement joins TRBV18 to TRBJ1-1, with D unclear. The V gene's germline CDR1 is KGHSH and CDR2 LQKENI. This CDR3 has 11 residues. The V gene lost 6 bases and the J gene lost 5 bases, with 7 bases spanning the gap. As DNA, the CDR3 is TGTGCCAGCTCCCTGAGAACTGAAGCTTTCTTT. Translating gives CASSLRTEAFF.

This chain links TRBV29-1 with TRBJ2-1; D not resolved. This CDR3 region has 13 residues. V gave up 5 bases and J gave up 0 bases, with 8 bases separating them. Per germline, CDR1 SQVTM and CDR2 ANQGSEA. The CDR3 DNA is TGCAGCGTTCCGTTAAGCTCCTACAATGAGCAGTTCTTC. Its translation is CSVPLSSYNEQFF.